This TCR beta chain was obtained from a study of T cell repertoires in cytomegalovirus infection. The trim removed 3 bases at V and 4 bases at J, leaving 5 bases unmatched. CDR1 is DFQATT, CDR2 SNEGSKA, per germline (reference sequence). The CDR3 spans 15 residues. TCRdb recomputed calls from the reads with MiXCR, one row per CDR3 protein. Of 200,000 to 300,000 distinct CDR3 sequences in the sample, approximately 13% were seen once. Worth noting for this clonotype: Its antigen remains unknown.

Study-wide findings and caveats: CMV-specific TCR beta clonotypes restricted by HLA-C were the ones dominating the ex vivo response. Cumulated frequencies of public TCR beta families served to identify carriers of CMV plus the relevant HLA.

This TCR derives from a human donor in good health (CMV status not recorded). Some clones in this sample may be carry-over from other donors' samples. Sequenced input: PBMCs. The chain uses TRBV20-1 and TRBJ2-1; 11 nucleotides agree with TRBD2. Here the CDR3 reads CSARAGLAAYNEQFF. DNA for the CDR3: TGCAGTGCTAGGGCGGGACTAGCGGCATACAATGAGCAGTTCTTC.